Listed here are 2 T cell receptor beta chains from one sample, sequenced in a study of blood T cell repertoires in COVID-19. Assay: immunoSEQ multiplex PCR; the TCRdb copy retains only in-frame clones and omits some. The sample gives 84,000 or so clones, 82% of which show up once; 1.2% is in the top ten. The specimen sequenced was peripheral blood. These TCRs come from an elderly woman with acute or convalescent COVID-19.

This chain's CDR3 is CASSLGFQDTDPLHF. The CDR3 nucleotides read TGCGCCAGCAGCTTGGGGTTTCAGGACACCGATCCCCTCCACTTT. This chain joins TRBV5-1 and TRBJ1-6, with D perhaps TRBD1 (5 bases). V gave up 0 bases and J gave up 13 bases, with 17 bases separating them. This CDR3 has 15 residues. Germline CDR1 and CDR2: SGHRS and YFSETQ.

A single count supports this clone. CDR3 in amino acids: CASSLSGGTYEQYF. The CDR3 bases are TGCGCCAGCAGTCTCTCAGGGGGAACCTACGAGCAGTACTTC. This rearrangement joins TRBV10-1 to TRBJ2-7; 7 bases are shared with TRBD1. Germline V lookup: CDR1 WNHNN, CDR2 SYGVQD (reference sequence). The J segment lost 2 bases and the V segment lost 5 bases, leaving 6 bases of the junction unmatched. The CDR3 covers 14 residues.